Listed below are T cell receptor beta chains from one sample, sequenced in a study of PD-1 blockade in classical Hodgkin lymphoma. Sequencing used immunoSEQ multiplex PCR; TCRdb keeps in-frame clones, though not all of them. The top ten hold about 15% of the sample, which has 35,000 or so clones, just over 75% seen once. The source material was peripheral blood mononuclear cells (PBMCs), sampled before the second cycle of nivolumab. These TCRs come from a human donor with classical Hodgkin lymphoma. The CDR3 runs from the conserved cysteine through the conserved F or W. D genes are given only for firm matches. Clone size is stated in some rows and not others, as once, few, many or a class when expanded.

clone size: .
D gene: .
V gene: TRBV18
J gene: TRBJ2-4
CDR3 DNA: TGTGCCAGCTCTCAAGATAATAACCAAAACATTCAGTACTTC
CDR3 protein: CASSQDNNQNIQYF

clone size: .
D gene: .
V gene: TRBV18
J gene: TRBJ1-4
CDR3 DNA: TGTGCCAGCTCACCACAGGGGAATGAAAAACTGTTTTTT
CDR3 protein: CASSPQGNEKLFF

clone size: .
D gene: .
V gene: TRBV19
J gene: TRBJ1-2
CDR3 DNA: TGTGCCAGTAGTCCCGATTTTAACTATGGCTACACCTTC
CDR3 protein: CASSPDFNYGYTF

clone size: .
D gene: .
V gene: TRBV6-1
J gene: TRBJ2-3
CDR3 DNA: TGTGCCAGCAGTGAAGCGGGGGCGGGGGCTAGCACAGATACGCAGTATTTT
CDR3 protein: CASSEAGAGASTDTQYF

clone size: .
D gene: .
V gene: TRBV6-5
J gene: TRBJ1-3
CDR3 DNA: TGTGCCAGCAGTTCCACCCCTGACAGCTCTGGAAACACCATATATTTT
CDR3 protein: CASSSTPDSSGNTIYF

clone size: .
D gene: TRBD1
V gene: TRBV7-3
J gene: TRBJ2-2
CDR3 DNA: TGTGCCAGCAGCTTGTGGGGGACAGGCGGGGAGCTGTTTTTT
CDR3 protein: CASSLWGTGGELFF

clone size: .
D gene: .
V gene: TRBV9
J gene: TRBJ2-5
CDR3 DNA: TGTGCCAGCAGCGTCGGGGGTAAAGAGACCCAGTACTTC
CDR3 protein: CASSVGGKETQYF

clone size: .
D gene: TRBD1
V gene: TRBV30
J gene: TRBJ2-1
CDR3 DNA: TGTGCCTGGATTGGGACAGGGCCGGGTGAGCAGTTCTTC
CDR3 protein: CAWIGTGPGEQFF

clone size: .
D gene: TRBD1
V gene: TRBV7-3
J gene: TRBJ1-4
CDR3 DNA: TGTGCCAGCAGCCCGACGGATGCCGGGACAGGGGGTGAAAAACTGTTTTTT
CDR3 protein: CASSPTDAGTGGEKLFF

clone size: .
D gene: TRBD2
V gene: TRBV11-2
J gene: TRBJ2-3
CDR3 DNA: TGTGCCAGCAGCTATAGCGGGGGGGCCCCAGATACGCAGTATTTT
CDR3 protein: CASSYSGGAPDTQYF

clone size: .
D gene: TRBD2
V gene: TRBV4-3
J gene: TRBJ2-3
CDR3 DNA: TGCGCCAGCAGCCAAGTTAGCGGGGGGGCTCCAGATACGCAGTATTTT
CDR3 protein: CASSQVSGGAPDTQYF

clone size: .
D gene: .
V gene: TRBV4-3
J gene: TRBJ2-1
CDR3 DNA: TGCGCCAGCAGCCAAGATTTTGTCCGAGGAGGTGAGCAGTTCTTC
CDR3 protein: CASSQDFVRGGEQFF

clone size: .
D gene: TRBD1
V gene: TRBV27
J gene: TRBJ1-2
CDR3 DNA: TGTGCCAGCAGTTGGACAGGGGGCGGCTACACCTTC
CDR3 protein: CASSWTGGGYTF

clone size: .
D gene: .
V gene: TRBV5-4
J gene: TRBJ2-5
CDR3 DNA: TGTGCCAGCAGCTGGGACCGAGAGGAGACCCAGTACTTC
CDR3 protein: CASSWDREETQYF

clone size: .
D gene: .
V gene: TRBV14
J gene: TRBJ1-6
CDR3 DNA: TGTGCCAGCAGCCGAAGCGCAGGGGTTAATAATTCACCCCTCCACTTT
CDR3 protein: CASSRSAGVNNSPLHF

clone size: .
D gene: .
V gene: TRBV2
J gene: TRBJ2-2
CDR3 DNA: TGTGCCAGCACCGTAAGGACAGCTAACACCGGGGAGCTGTTTTTT
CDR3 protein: CASTVRTANTGELFF

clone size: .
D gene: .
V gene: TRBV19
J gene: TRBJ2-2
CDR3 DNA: TGTGCCAGTAGTAAGTCGGGACACACCGGGGAGCTGTTTTTT
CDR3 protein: CASSKSGHTGELFF

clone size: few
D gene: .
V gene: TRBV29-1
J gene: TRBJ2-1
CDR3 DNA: TGCAGCGTTGAAGGGTCAGGGGCTGAGCAGTTCTTC
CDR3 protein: CSVEGSGAEQFF